These T cell receptor beta chains were read from a single sample in a study of blood T cell repertoires in COVID-19. TCRdb keeps only in-frame clones here, not all; method: immunoSEQ multiplex PCR. The repertoire holds fewer than 250,000 clones, about 80% seen once, with about 2.5% in the top ten. Specimen: peripheral blood. These receptors were collected from a woman in her thirties or forties with active or convalescent COVID-19. Both conserved end residues are part of each CDR3. D genes are given only for firm matches. A row's size may be missing; if present it is once, few, many or a size class.

>TRBJ2-5|-|TRBV12-3/TRBV12-4|-
TGTGCCAGCAGTGATGAGCCTGAGGCCCAGTACTTC
CASSDEPEAQYF
>TRBJ2-5|-|TRBV9|TRBD1
TGTGCCAGCAGCGAGACAGGGGGCGCAGAGGAGACCCAGTACTTC
CASSETGGAEETQYF
>TRBJ2-3|-|TRBV4-2|TRBD1
TGTGCCAGCAGCCAAGGCGTAGGGGGCGGCGAAAGAGATACGCAGTATTTT
CASSQGVGGGERDTQYF
>TRBJ1-1|-|TRBV9|-
TGTGCCAGCAGCCCAAACGCGATGAACACTGAAGCTTTCTTT
CASSPNAMNTEAFF
>TRBJ1-6|few|TRBV5-6|TRBD1
TGTGCCAGCAGCCCTGACAGGGGGCGGTCACCCCTCCACTTT
CASSPDRGRSPLHF
>TRBJ2-5|-|TRBV4-2|TRBD2
TGTGCCAGCAGCCTTCGGACTAGCGGGGTAGGTGGGATCCCGGAGACCCAGTACTTC
CASSLRTSGVGGIPETQYF
>TRBJ1-1|few|TRBV5-1|TRBD1
TGCGCCAGCAGGAGGGACAGGGCTGGACCCTTTGCGACCACTGAAGCTTTCTTT
CASRRDRAGPFATTEAFF
>TRBJ2-3|-|TRBV7-9|-
TGTGCCAGCAGCCGGGGACAAACCGAGCATACGCAGTATTTT
CASSRGQTEHTQYF
>TRBJ1-1|-|TRBV5-1|TRBD1
TGCGCCAGCAGCGCCGGGACAGGAAAGGACACTGAAGCTTTCTTT
CASSAGTGKDTEAFF
>TRBJ2-7|few|TRBV5-6|-
TGTGCCAGCAGCTTAGGGACCACAGGGTACTACGAGCAGTACTTC
CASSLGTTGYYEQYF
>TRBJ2-2|once|TRBV30|-
TGTGCCTGGAGTCAAGCAGGATCCGGGGAGCTGTTTTTT
CAWSQAGSGELFF
>TRBJ1-4|few|TRBV19|-
TGTGCCAGAGCCCTTTCGAGTGAAAAACTGTTTTTT
CARALSSEKLFF
>TRBJ2-7|-|TRBV27|-
TGTGCCAGCAGCCTGTCAGGACTCGGAGGTGAGCAGTACTTC
CASSLSGLGGEQYF
>TRBJ2-1|-|TRBV5-4|TRBD2
TGTGCCAGCAGCAGGTACATGGAGGGCGGCGGGGGAAATGAGCAGTTCTTC
CASSRYMEGGGGNEQFF
>TRBJ1-5|-|TRBV7-9|-
TGTGCCAGCAGTCAGTATTCGGGTAGCAATCAGCCCCAGCATTTT
CASSQYSGSNQPQHF
>TRBJ2-7|-|TRBV6-5|TRBD1
TGTGCCAGCAGGGGGGGACAGGGCAGCGAGCAGTACTTC
CASRGGQGSEQYF